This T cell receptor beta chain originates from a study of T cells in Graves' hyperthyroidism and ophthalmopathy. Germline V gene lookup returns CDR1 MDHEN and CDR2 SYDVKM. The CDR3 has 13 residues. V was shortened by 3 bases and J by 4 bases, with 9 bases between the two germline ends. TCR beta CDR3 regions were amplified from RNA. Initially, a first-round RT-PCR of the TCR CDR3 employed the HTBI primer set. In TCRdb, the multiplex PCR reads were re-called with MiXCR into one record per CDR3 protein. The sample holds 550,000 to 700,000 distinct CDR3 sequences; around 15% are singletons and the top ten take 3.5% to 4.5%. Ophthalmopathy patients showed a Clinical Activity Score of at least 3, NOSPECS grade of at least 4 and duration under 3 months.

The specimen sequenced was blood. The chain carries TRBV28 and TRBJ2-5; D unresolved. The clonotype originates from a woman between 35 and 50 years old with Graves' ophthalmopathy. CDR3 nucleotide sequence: TGTGCCAGCAGTTTTCCCCTTCGAGAGACCCAGTACTTC. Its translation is CASSFPLRETQYF.